Listed here are 21 T cell receptor beta chains from one sample, sequenced in a study of T cells after yellow fever vaccination. TCRdb passed the 5' RACE reads through MiXCR, listing each CDR3 protein once. The data hold 25,000 to 35,000 distinct CDR3 sequences, with approximately 4% observed a single time. Material: CD8+ T cells sorted from PBMCs, obtained 5 days after the yellow fever booster vaccination. Receptor source: a man younger than 45 who received the YFV17D yellow fever vaccine.

On this clonotype itself: At one boundary the junction diverges from the germline segment, which might be a read error. V gene TRBV27 combines with J gene TRBJ2-1; no reliable D call. Germline values: CDR1 MNHEY, CDR2 SMNVEV (reference sequence). The CDR3 is made up of 14 amino acids. The CDR3 bases are TGTGCCAGCAGTAAGTTAGGGCCCTATAATGAGCACTTCTTC. It encodes CASSKLGPYNEHFF.

This clonotype was seen at least ten times. The chain employs TRBV20-1 and TRBJ1-1; 11 nucleotides line up with TRBD1. This CDR3 region has 16 residues. Looked up from germline, CDR1 is DFQATT and CDR2 is SNEGSKA (reference sequence). J was trimmed by 4 bases and V by 0 bases; bases with no gene match: 7. Here the CDR3 DNA reads TGCAGTGCTAGAGAGAGGACAGGGGGCGCAGGCACTGAAGCTTTCTTT. Amino acids: CSARERTGGAGTEAFF.

This clonotype was picked up many times. The chain is built from TRBV19 and TRBJ2-1; a possible D gene is TRBD1 (5 bases). The CDR3 sequence is 15 residues long. Germline V gene lookup returns CDR1 LNHDA and CDR2 SQIVND (reference sequence). V was trimmed by 0 bases and J by 8 bases, leaving 14 bases between them. The CDR3 coding sequence is TGTGCCAGTAGTATAGATCCTAGTCCACAGGATGAGCAGTTCTTC. Translating gives CASSIDPSPQDEQFF.

This clonotype was detected many times. V usage is TRBV7-7 and J usage is TRBJ2-1; 7 bases are shared with TRBD2. The CDR3 spans 15 residues. The V and J ends lost 5 bases and 11 bases, in that order; junction bases with no gene match: 15. The germline CDR1 and CDR2 sequences are SSHAT and FNYEAQ (reference sequence). The CDR3 DNA reads TGTGCCAGCAGCCCGAATAGCGGGTTCGGGATTCAGCAGTTCTTC. This translates into CASSPNSGFGIQQFF.

The gene calls are TRBV7-6 and TRBJ2-7; D might be TRBD2 (6 bases). Per the germline V gene, CDR1 is SGHVS and CDR2 is FNYEAQ. V was shortened by 5 bases and J by 0 bases, with 11 bases between the two germline ends. The CDR3 is 14 amino acids. DNA for the CDR3: TGTGCCAGCAGCCCCCGGGACTCCTCCTACGAGCAGTACTTC. Translation: CASSPRDSSYEQYF. Together with reference TRBV7-6 and TRBJ2-7, the CDR3 gives the full variable domain: GAGVSQSPRYKVTKRGQDVALRCDPISGHVSLYWYRQALGQGPEFLTYFNYEAQQDKSGLPNDRFSAERPEGSISTLTIQRTEQRDSAMYRCASSPRDSSYEQYFGPGTRLTVT.

V and J are TRBV11-3 and TRBJ2-3, with 8 bases that match TRBD2. The V segment lost 5 bases and the J segment 2 bases; nucleotides outside the gene matches: 9. CDR3 length: 16 residues. Per germline, CDR1 SGHNT and CDR2 YENEEA. Written as DNA, the CDR3 is TGTGCCAGCAGCCGACAGCGGGAGAGGCCCACAGATACGCAGTATTTT. Translated: CASSRQRERPTDTQYF.

The sample holds many counts of this clonotype. The V call is TRBV5-1, the J call TRBJ2-1; 7 bases match TRBD2. The ends lost 4 bases at V and 4 bases at J; junction bases unmatched: 8. CDR3 length: 15 residues. Germline lookup yields CDR1 SGHRS and CDR2 YFSETQ. The CDR3 nucleotides are TGCGCCAGCAGCCCCCGGGACTACCGTTACAATGAGCAGTTCTTC. This encodes CASSPRDYRYNEQFF.

This clonotype was recorded many times. The rearrangement joins TRBV18 to TRBJ1-1; D not resolved. The germline V gene encodes CDR1 KGHSH and CDR2 LQKENI. With 5 bases removed from V and 0 bases from J, the gap between germline ends came to 16 bases. CDR3 length equals 16 residues. Here the CDR3 reads CASSSAVGFLNTEAFF. The CDR3 coding sequence is TGTGCCAGCTCATCCGCCGTAGGGTTCTTGAACACTGAAGCTTTCTTT. Looking up the rest from reference TRBV18 and TRBJ1-1 gives the full variable domain: NAGVMQNPRHLVRRRGQEARLRCSPMKGHSHVYWYRQLPEEGLKFMVYLQKENIIDESGMPKERFSAEFPKEGPSILRIQQVVRGDSAAYFCASSSAVGFLNTEAFFGQGTRLTVV.

This chain links TRBV24-1 with TRBJ2-1; TRBD1 aligns across 8 bases. This CDR3 contains 21 residues. From germline, CDR1 is KGHDR and CDR2 SFDVKD. The J segment lost 2 bases and the V segment lost 9 bases, leaving 26 bases of the junction unmatched. The CDR3 region is CATFDLFWTGTDGKPYNEQFF. DNA of the CDR3: TGTGCCACCTTTGATTTGTTCTGGACAGGGACGGACGGGAAACCCTACAATGAGCAGTTCTTC.

This clonotype was found many times. The rearrangement links TRBV5-4 to TRBJ1-1, with D unresolved. The CDR3 totals 13 residues. V was shortened by 0 bases and J by 3 bases, with 6 bases between the two germline ends. Germline V gives CDR1 SGHNT, CDR2 YYREEE (reference sequence). The CDR3 nucleotides are TGTGCCAGCAGCTTGGTGGTGGACACTGAAGCTTTCTTT. Translated, it gives CASSLVVDTEAFF.

This clonotype was detected ten times or more. The chain carries TRBV3-1 and TRBJ2-1, with D possibly matching TRBD2 (6 bases). V shed 5 bases and J shed 0 bases, with 14 bases lying between them. The V gene's germline CDR1 is LGHDT and CDR2 YNNKEL (reference sequence). This CDR3 region has 16 residues. The CDR3 sequence: CASSKPLGGSYNEQFF. As DNA, the CDR3 is TGTGCCAGCAGCAAACCTTTGGGGGGCTCCTACAATGAGCAGTTCTTC.

This clonotype was counted many times. The V call is TRBV7-9, the J call TRBJ1-1; D not resolved. V was shortened by 1 base and J by 4 bases, with 10 bases between the two germline ends. The CDR3 sequence is 14 residues long. Germline values: CDR1 SEHNR, CDR2 FQNEAQ (reference sequence). The CDR3 region is CASSLVSGSTEAFF. In nucleotides, the CDR3 is TGTGCCAGCAGCTTAGTGTCGGGGTCCACTGAAGCTTTCTTT.

A few counts support this clonotype. The chain recombines TRBV28 with TRBJ2-3, with D possibly being TRBD1 or TRBD2 (5 bases each). The germline V gene encodes CDR1 MDHEN and CDR2 SYDVKM. The V end was cut by 4 bases, the J end by 2 bases, with 10 bases between. This CDR3 has 14 amino acids. The CDR3 protein is CASSSRDLTDTQYF. The CDR3, as DNA: TGTGCCAGCAGTTCAAGGGACCTCACAGATACGCAGTATTTT. Using reference TRBV28 and TRBJ2-3 for the parts outside the CDR3, the full variable domain is DVKVTQSSRYLVKRTGEKVFLECVQDMDHENMFWYRQDPGLGLRLIYFSYDVKMKEKGDIPEGYSVSREKKERFSLILESASTNQTSMYLCASSSRDLTDTQYFGPGTRLTVL.

This clonotype was picked up many times. V usage is TRBV9 and J usage is TRBJ2-7; D is unresolved. Trimming pared 2 bases from V and 3 bases from J, leaving 9 bases between. The CDR3 is 13 residues long. The germline CDR1 and CDR2 sequences are SGDLS and YYNGEE. The CDR3 region is CASSVDPSYEQYF. The CDR3 DNA reads TGTGCCAGCAGCGTCGATCCCAGCTACGAGCAGTACTTC.

This clonotype has a count of ten or more. This chain uses TRBV7-8 with TRBJ2-3; the D gene is possibly TRBD1 (6 bases). Trimming removed 5 bases at V and 3 bases at J, with 12 bases between. The CDR3 totals 14 residues. Germline V CDR1 and CDR2: SGHVS, FQNEAQ. Here the CDR3 reads CASSTGFPTDTQYF. CDR3 nucleotide sequence: TGTGCCAGCAGCACAGGGTTTCCGACAGATACGCAGTATTTT.

This clonotype was observed many times. The chain recombines TRBV9 with TRBJ2-7; 7 bases align to TRBD2. The CDR3 has 13 residues. The trim removed 3 bases at V and 2 bases at J, leaving 2 bases unmatched. From germline, CDR1 is SGDLS and CDR2 YYNGEE. The CDR3 spells CASSGGTTYEQYF. CDR3 in DNA: TGTGCCAGCAGCGGGGGGACTACCTACGAGCAGTACTTC. Using reference TRBV9 and TRBJ2-7 for the parts outside the CDR3, the full variable domain is DSGVTQTPKHLITATGQRVTLRCSPRSGDLSVYWYQQSLDQGLQFLIQYYNGEERAKGNILERFSAQQFPDLHSELNLSSLELGDSALYFCASSGGTTYEQYFGPGTRLTVT.

Many counts were recorded for this clonotype. The chain combines TRBV30 with TRBJ2-3; D gene uncertain. The CDR3 loop spans 14 amino acids. The germline V gene encodes CDR1 GTSNPN and CDR2 SVGIG (reference sequence). V lost 0 bases and J lost 4, with 11 bases in between. This chain's CDR3 is CAWSVLVEADTQYF. DNA for the CDR3: TGTGCCTGGAGTGTACTGGTCGAGGCAGATACGCAGTATTTT.

This clonotype was found many times. The chain employs TRBV15 and TRBJ1-5; D unclear. Germline-derived CDR1 and CDR2 are LNHNV and YYDKDF (reference sequence). Trimming removed 5 bases from V and 5 bases from J, with 13 bases in between. The CDR3 has 14 amino acids. The CDR3 loop is CATSVVFKDQPQHF. The CDR3 coding sequence is TGTGCCACCAGCGTAGTGTTTAAGGATCAGCCCCAGCATTTT. Variable domain in full (rest from reference TRBV15 and TRBJ1-5): DAMVIQNPRYQVTQFGKPVTLSCSQTLNHNVMYWYQQKSSQAPKLLFHYYDKDFNNEADTPDNFQSRRPNTSFCFLDIRSPGLGDTAMYLCATSVVFKDQPQHFGDGTRLSIL.

This clonotype was detected many times. CDR3 DNA: TGTGCCAGCAGCACTAAAGGGGACTATGGCTACACCTTC. Encoded protein: CASSTKGDYGYTF. This rearrangement joins TRBV5-4 to TRBJ1-2; perhaps TRBD1 as D (5 bases). The V end was cut by 4 bases, the J end by 3 bases, with 10 bases between. The V gene's germline CDR1 is SGHNT and CDR2 YYREEE (reference sequence). This CDR3 region has 13 residues.

By share of the sample, this clonotype is large. As DNA, the CDR3 is TGCGCCAGCAGCCAAGAAGGGACAGGGGTCTACGAGCAGTACTTC. Protein product: CASSQEGTGVYEQYF. This rearrangement joins TRBV4-1 to TRBJ2-7; TRBD1 matches at 10 bases. Germline CDR1 MGHRA, CDR2 YSYEKL. V shed 0 bases, J shed 3 bases, and the junction held 2 bases outside the gene matches. The CDR3 consists of 15 residues.

This clonotype came up many times. The chain uses TRBV14 and TRBJ2-1; no clear D. V gave up 1 base and J gave up 9 bases, with 7 bases separating them. CDR3 length: 12 residues. Germline CDR1 SGHDN, CDR2 FVKESK. This CDR3 is CASSQVGFEQFF. CDR3 nucleotides: TGTGCCAGCAGCCAAGTTGGCTTTGAGCAGTTCTTC.